These 26 T cell receptor beta chains were all obtained from the same sample, sequenced in a study of cytomegalovirus exposure and HLA in healthy donors (dated by TCRdb to about 2017). Receptor amplification or capture employed the immunoSEQ multiplex PCR assay. The multiplex PCR relied on a mix of 60 forward primers for TCR Vbeta segments and 13 reverse primers for TCR Jbeta segments. TCRdb obtained this table from immuneACCESS and retained in-frame rearrangements with V and J assigned. These tables miss some clones; where compared with another copy, unresolved V genes account for less than half of the shortfall, and the remainder is unexplained. This sample lists 190,000 or so clones; 75% to 85% were detected once. The ten most abundant clones make up under 0.75% of the sample. Sample: PBMCs. Receptors originate from a boy aged 10-17 years in good health and CMV-seronegative.

The chain links TRBV6-6 to TRBJ1-6; D remains unclear. In germline, CDR1 is MNHNY, CDR2 SVGAGI (reference sequence). V shed 8 bases and J shed 5 bases, with 10 bases lying between them. The CDR3 is made up of 13 amino acids. CDR3 bases: TGTGCCAGCGATGAGCAAAATAATTCACCCCTCCACTTT. Its protein is CASDEQNNSPLHF.

About this clone itself: Mismatch with germline at one junction end may stem from a read error. The chain has TRBV5-1 and TRBJ2-3, with D unclear. The CDR3 has 15 residues. CDR1 and CDR2 from the germline V gene are SGHRS and YFSETQ. CDR3 nucleotide sequence: TGCGCCAGCAACTTGAGACCCCAGGCCACAGATACGCAGTATTTT. Residues: CASNLRPQATDTQYF. Variable domain in full (rest from reference TRBV5-1 and TRBJ2-3): KAGVTQTPRYLIKTRGQQVTLSCSPISGHRSVSWYQQTPGQGLQFLFEYFSETQRNKGNFPGRFSGRQFSNSRSEMNVSTLELGDSALYLCASNLRPQATDTQYFGPGTRLTVL.

V is TRBV4-2 and J is TRBJ1-2, with 10 nucleotides matching TRBD1. The CDR3 is made up of 15 amino acids. V lost 1 base to trimming and J lost 6 bases; unmatched junction nucleotides: 5. Germline V CDR1 and CDR2: LGHNA, YNFKEQ. CDR3 loop: CASSQVSGTGDGYTF. The CDR3 DNA sequence: TGTGCCAGCAGCCAAGTATCCGGGACAGGGGATGGCTACACCTTC.

This clone was counted once. This chain connects TRBV9 to TRBJ2-1; TRBD1 matches 12 bases. Germline loops: CDR1 SGDLS, CDR2 YYNGEE. V shed 3 bases and J 10 bases; nucleotides not matched to a gene: 8. The CDR3 sequence is 15 residues long. The CDR3 protein is CASSAGQGARAEQFF. The CDR3 region has the DNA TGTGCCAGCAGCGCGGGACAGGGGGCGCGTGCGGAGCAGTTCTTC.

A remark on this clone: Other nucleotide sequences in the sample specify the same CDR3. The CDR3: CASRGTGTYEQYF. The CDR3 coding sequence is TGTGCCAGCAGGGGAACAGGAACCTACGAGCAGTACTTC. The rearrangement uses TRBV11-3 and TRBJ2-7, with D perhaps TRBD1 (5 bases). The CDR3 runs 13 residues. Trimming left V 6 bases short and J 2 bases short, with 11 bases between. CDR1 is SGHNT and CDR2 is YENEEA in the germline V gene.

The chain combines TRBV9 with TRBJ2-1; 12 bases agree with TRBD2. The CDR3 has 16 amino acids. The germline V gene has CDR1 SGDLS and CDR2 YYNGEE. With 3 bases clipped from V and 7 bases from J, the junction kept 8 bases outside the gene matches. CDR3 protein: CASSATLAGGQNEQFF. CDR3 coding DNA: TGTGCCAGCAGCGCCACTCTAGCGGGGGGGCAAAATGAGCAGTTCTTC.

This clone has just one count. The chain links TRBV6-1 to TRBJ1-5; the match to TRBD1 covers 10 bases. V gave up 4 bases and J gave up 6 bases; unmatched junction bases: 9. The CDR3 extends over 16 amino acids. Germline V lookup: CDR1 MNHNS, CDR2 SASEGT. CDR3 in DNA: TGTGCCAGCAGTGGTAAGACAGGGGGCGAGGGTCAGCCCCAGCATTTT. Its translation: CASSGKTGGEGQPQHF.

The rearrangement uses TRBV5-3 and TRBJ2-3; 11 bases line up with TRBD2. TRBV5-3 is given ORF status, its function remaining uncertain. The CDR3 has 16 amino acids. The V gene end was trimmed by 4 bases and the J gene end by 1 base; junction bases not matched to a gene: 5. The CDR3 sequence is CARSGGLAGCTDTQYF. The CDR3 DNA follows: TGTGCCAGAAGCGGAGGACTAGCGGGTTGCACAGATACGCAGTATTTT.

This rearrangement joins TRBV27 to TRBJ2-1; maybe TRBD2 (6 bases). The germline CDR1 and CDR2 sequences are MNHEY and SMNVEV (reference sequence). The ends were cut back, 11 bases at V and 2 bases at J, with 16 bases in the middle. The CDR3 spans 14 residues. Here the CDR3 reads CASNGGATYNEQFF. CDR3 nucleotide sequence: TGTGCCTCCAACGGGGGAGCCACCTACAATGAGCAGTTCTTC.

V gene TRBV7-9 combines with J gene TRBJ1-4; TRBD1 matches at 11 bases. With V trimmed by 2 bases and J by 0 bases, 5 bases remained unmatched. Germline lookup yields CDR1 SEHNR and CDR2 FQNEAQ (reference sequence). This CDR3 has 18 amino acids. The CDR3: CASSLKGQGGATNEKLFF. The CDR3 DNA sequence: TGTGCCAGCAGCTTAAAGGGACAGGGGGGTGCAACTAATGAAAAACTGTTTTTT.

The chain recombines TRBV6-5 with TRBJ1-6; D is unresolved. The CDR3 runs to 16 residues. Trimming stripped 0 bases from V and 3 bases from J, with 9 bases between. From germline, CDR1 is MNHEY and CDR2 SVGAGI. CDR3 region: CASSYSSGSYNSPLHF. Here the CDR3 DNA reads TGTGCCAGCAGTTACTCTTCGGGGAGCTATAATTCACCCCTCCACTTT.

The chain employs TRBV18 and TRBJ1-1, with D unresolved. This CDR3 region has 16 residues. Germline-derived CDR1 and CDR2 are KGHSH and LQKENI. V was clipped by 2 bases and J by 0 bases, with 13 bases between them. CDR3 nucleotides: TGTGCCAGCTCACCAGGGATACGGGGAATGAACACTGAAGCTTTCTTT. It codes for CASSPGIRGMNTEAFF.

The rearrangement joins TRBV10-1 to TRBJ2-2; possible D gene TRBD1, 5 bases. CDR3 size: 16 residues. Germline CDR1 is WNHNN and CDR2 is SYGVQD (reference sequence). V lost 8 bases and J lost 4, with 20 bases in between. This CDR3 is CASLGAPALFTGELFF. DNA of the CDR3: TGCGCCAGCTTAGGGGCTCCAGCCCTTTTCACCGGGGAGCTGTTTTTT.

This sequence joins TRBV7-9 and TRBJ2-5; D is undetermined. The CDR3 consists of 11 residues. With 3 bases removed from V and 5 bases from J, the gap between germline ends came to 4 bases. The V gene's germline CDR1 is SEHNR and CDR2 FQNEAQ (reference sequence). The CDR3 nucleotides are TGTGCCAGCAGCTTCGGGGAGACCCAGTACTTC. Translating gives CASSFGETQYF.

This chain connects TRBV19 to TRBJ1-2; TRBD1 matches 8 bases. Germline V lookup: CDR1 LNHDA, CDR2 SQIVND (reference sequence). Trimming removed 4 bases from V and 8 bases from J; junction bases left unmatched: 6. The CDR3 runs 13 residues. This CDR3 reads CASSTGGLTGYTF. CDR3 bases: TGTGCCAGTAGTACAGGGGGCTTAACCGGCTACACCTTC.

The CDR3 sequence is CAWSFPRGEQFF. In DNA form, the CDR3 reads TGTGCCTGGAGTTTCCCCAGGGGTGAGCAGTTCTTC. V is TRBV30 and J is TRBJ2-1; D may be TRBD1 (6 bases). This CDR3 region has 12 residues. The V gene lost 2 bases and the J gene lost 9 bases, with 11 bases spanning the gap. Germline-derived CDR1 and CDR2 are GTSNPN and SVGIG (reference sequence).

The V call is TRBV6-5, the J call TRBJ1-6; D uncertain. The CDR3 consists of 13 residues. CDR1 is MNHEY, CDR2 SVGAGI, per germline. The V and J ends lost 4 bases and 8 bases respectively, with 9 bases between them. In nucleotides, the CDR3 is TGTGCCAGCAGTTTATTGGAGTATTCACCCCTCCACTTT. Translated, it gives CASSLLEYSPLHF.

The V and J genes are TRBV10-3 and TRBJ1-4; the D is unclear. The CDR3 consists of 17 residues. Germline CDR1 is ENHRY and CDR2 is SYGVKD. V lost 0 bases to trimming and J lost 4 bases, with 15 bases between them. The CDR3 DNA sequence: TGTGCCATCAGTGAGTCGTATAGCGTCAGAGATAATGAAAAACTGTTTTTT. This gives the protein CAISESYSVRDNEKLFF.

Only one count was recorded for this clone. CDR3 nucleotide sequence: TGTGCCAGCAGCCCCGACGGGGGGGGCACTGAAGCTTTCTTT. Amino acid sequence: CASSPDGGGTEAFF. This rearrangement joins TRBV11-2 to TRBJ1-1; weak D call: TRBD1 (5 bases). Per germline, CDR1 SGHAT and CDR2 FQNNGV. The CDR3 consists of 14 residues. V lost 5 bases and J 4 bases, leaving 14 bases between the germline ends.

In nucleotides, the CDR3 is TGTGCCAGCAGCCAAGATCCCGCCCCACAGGGGAGTAACTATGGCTACACCTTC. It encodes CASSQDPAPQGSNYGYTF. The chain carries TRBV4-2 and TRBJ1-2, with 7 bases matching TRBD1. The germline CDR1 and CDR2 sequences are LGHNA and YNFKEQ. The CDR3 has 18 amino acids. Losses at the gene ends were 0 bases for V and 1 base for J; bases not matched to a gene: 11.

This sequence joins TRBV21-1 and TRBJ1-3. TRBV21-1 corresponds to a pseudogene. This CDR3 region has 19 residues. The chain's CDR3 is CAREVPWGGNRLTGNTIYF. DNA for the CDR3: TGTGCCAGGGAGGTCCCGTGGGGGGGGAACAGGTTGACTGGAAACACCATATATTTT.

This clone was counted only a few times. V and J are TRBV15 and TRBJ2-5, with 13 positions matching TRBD2. Trimming cost V 3 bases and J 2 bases; bases outside gene matches: 6. Germline CDR1 and CDR2: LNHNV and YYDKDF (reference sequence). This CDR3 has 17 amino acids. CDR3 nucleotide sequence: TGTGCCACCAGCAGTTACGGGACTAGCGGGAATCAAGAGACCCAGTACTTC. Translated, it gives CATSSYGTSGNQETQYF.

This clone has more than one count but fewer than ten. CDR3 DNA sequence: TGTGCCAGCAGCCCAAGGGGAACAGGGGCCGGGGAGACCCAGTACTTC. This translates into CASSPRGTGAGETQYF. The V and J genes are TRBV7-9 and TRBJ2-5, with 7 bases matching TRBD1. The V and J ends lost 5 bases and 5 bases, in that order; junction bases with no gene match: 14. This CDR3 is 16 amino acids long. Germline V gene lookup returns CDR1 SEHNR and CDR2 FQNEAQ (reference sequence).

The chain is built from TRBV27 and TRBJ2-7; a weak D match, TRBD2 (6 bases). CDR1 MNHEY and CDR2 SMNVEV come from the germline V gene (reference sequence). The CDR3 totals 12 residues. V was clipped by 3 bases and J by 3 bases, with 6 bases between them. The CDR3 nucleotides read TGTGCCAGCAGTTTGGGGGGCTACGAGCAGTACTTC. This gives the protein CASSLGGYEQYF.

The chain carries TRBV7-3 and TRBJ1-1, with 8 bases lining up with TRBD1. The CDR3 extends over 14 amino acids. Germline CDR1 reads SGHTA; CDR2 reads FQGTGA. After removal of 6 bases from V and 11 bases from J, the junction contained 14 bases not matched to a gene. Here the CDR3 reads CASSSQGGIHMAFF. The DNA for the CDR3 is TGTGCCAGCAGTTCACAGGGGGGTATTCATATGGCTTTCTTT.

The CDR3 DNA follows: TGTGCCACCAGCAGTTTGTGGGGGGGACCCTACGAGCAGTACTTC. The encoded protein is CATSSLWGGPYEQYF. The V and J genes are TRBV15 and TRBJ2-7; 7 nucleotides line up with TRBD2. The CDR3 covers 15 residues. Germline values: CDR1 LNHNV, CDR2 YYDKDF (reference sequence). Losses at the gene ends were 3 bases for V and 2 bases for J; bases not matched to a gene: 7.